Listed below are T cell receptor beta chains from one sample, sequenced in a study of technical replicates of blood from a few donors. Profiling relied on immunoSEQ multiplex PCR, and the TCRdb table lists in-frame clones only, not all of them. The data contain around 76,000 clones, 98% of them seen just once; the ten biggest clones take up approximately 0.21%. Specimen: T cells isolated from PBMCs. All receptors derive from a human donor in good health. Each CDR3 is given with its conserved first and last residue. Each record gives: D gene, J gene, CDR3 length, clone size, V gene, CDR3 DNA, CDR3 protein. The D gene is left open where the match is weak. Size is stated for part of the rows, as once, few or many counts, or as a class when the clone is expanded.

TRBD2,TRBJ2-7,13,.,TRBV29-1,TGCAGCGTGACTAGCGGGAACCGGGGCGAGCAGTACTTC,CSVTSGNRGEQYF
.,TRBJ1-5,16,.,TRBV5-6,TGTGCCAGCAGCTTGGCTGAGACAGCGCACAATCAGCCCCAGCATTTT,CASSLAETAHNQPQHF
.,TRBJ2-7,15,.,TRBV2,TGTGCCAGCAGTCAAGCCGAGGGAGCTGTGGGGGAGCAGTACTTC,CASSQAEGAVGEQYF
.,TRBJ2-2,15,.,TRBV4-2,TGTGCCAGCAGCCAAGCCCGGACTTACACCGGGGAGCTGTTTTTT,CASSQARTYTGELFF
.,TRBJ1-2,13,.,TRBV11-3,TGTGCCAGCAGCTCAGGGCCAGGGGTAGGCTACACCTTC,CASSSGPGVGYTF
.,TRBJ2-2,12,.,TRBV11-3,TGTGCCAGCAGCCCTTACACCGGGGAGCTGTTTTTT,CASSPYTGELFF
TRBD2,TRBJ2-1,18,.,TRBV4-2,TGTGCCAGCAGCCCGGGGACTAGCGGGGATGAGTCCTACAATGAGCAGTTCTTC,CASSPGTSGDESYNEQFF
TRBD1,TRBJ1-3,15,.,TRBV7-2,TGTGCCAGCAGCTTACTGACAGGGGAAAGAAACACCATATATTTT,CASSLLTGERNTIYF
TRBD1,TRBJ2-5,16,.,TRBV4-2,TGTGCCAGCAGCCTCGCCGAGGGACAGGTTGTAGAGACCCAGTACTTC,CASSLAEGQVVETQYF
.,TRBJ1-2,15,.,TRBV11-2,TGTGCCAGCAGCTTAGAGGCGTTAGGGGTCTATGGCTACACCTTC,CASSLEALGVYGYTF
.,TRBJ2-5,14,.,TRBV29-1,TGCAGCGTGGTAACAGGGATCTGGGGAGAGACCCAGTACTTC,CSVVTGIWGETQYF
TRBD2,TRBJ2-3,15,.,TRBV5-5,TGTGCCAGCAGCTTACTAGCGGAGGACACAGATACGCAGTATTTT,CASSLLAEDTDTQYF
TRBD2,TRBJ2-7,17,.,TRBV28,TGTGCCAGCAGTCTCAAACTGGGACTAGCGGGAGTGAACGAGCAGTACTTC,CASSLKLGLAGVNEQYF
.,TRBJ1-2,13,.,TRBV23-1,TGCGCCAGCAGAAGGAGACAGGACTATGGCTACACCTTC,CASRRRQDYGYTF
.,TRBJ1-2,14,.,TRBV6-1,TGTGCCAGCAGTGAAGCTCCGGGGAACTATGGCTACACCTTC,CASSEAPGNYGYTF
.,TRBJ1-2,15,.,TRBV27,TGTGCCAGCACCCCGGGGCCAGGGGCTAACTATGGCTACACCTTC,CASTPGPGANYGYTF
.,TRBJ1-1,15,few,TRBV19,TGTGCCAGTAGTATCGGGGGGACGGTGAACACTGAAGCTTTCTTT,CASSIGGTVNTEAFF
TRBD2,TRBJ2-1,18,.,TRBV27,TGTGCCAGCAGTTTTAATCGTCGGGGACTAGCGGTAATGTGGGAGCAGTTCTTC,CASSFNRRGLAVMWEQFF
.,TRBJ2-1,11,.,TRBV20-1,TGCAGTGCTACCGTTTCTAATGAGCAGTTCTTC,CSATVSNEQFF
.,TRBJ1-2,12,once,TRBV2,TGTGCCAGCAGTCAGGGTTACTATGGCTACACCTTC,CASSQGYYGYTF
.,TRBJ2-7,16,.,TRBV11-2,TGTGCCAGCAGCTTAGATCTAGGAGGGGGCTCTTACGAGCAGTACTTC,CASSLDLGGGSYEQYF
.,TRBJ1-5,14,.,TRBV28,TGTGCCAGCAGTTTAGGCGGTCCTTATCAGCCCCAGCATTTT,CASSLGGPYQPQHF
.,TRBJ2-2,17,.,TRBV7-9,TGTGCCAGCAGCTCGGTCGGGGTTCAAATTATCACCGGGGAGCTGTTTTTT,CASSSVGVQIITGELFF
TRBD2,TRBJ2-3,15,.,TRBV6-1,TGTGCCAGCAGTGGGACTAGCGGGAGAACAGATACGCAGTATTTT,CASSGTSGRTDTQYF
.,TRBJ2-7,14,.,TRBV10-3,TGTGCCATCAGTGAGTCGAGTCGTCCCATCGAGCAGTACTTC,CAISESSRPIEQYF
.,TRBJ1-1,13,.,TRBV7-6,TGTGCCAGCAGCTCGGCGGGTGGCGGTGAAGCTTTCTTT,CASSSAGGGEAFF
TRBD1,TRBJ2-1,12,few,TRBV2,TGTGCCAGCAGTCCCACCGGGGACAGGCCTTTCTTC,CASSPTGDRPFF
TRBD1,TRBJ1-2,15,.,TRBV5-6,TGTGCCAGCAGCTTGTACGCGACAGGGGACTATGGCTACACCTTC,CASSLYATGDYGYTF
TRBD1,TRBJ1-1,13,once,TRBV6-4,TGTGCCACTAGACAGGGTAGAAATACTGAAGCTTTCTTT,CATRQGRNTEAFF
TRBD2,TRBJ2-1,16,.,TRBV7-2,TGTGCCAGCAGCCCCTGGCGGGAGTCGAGCTACAATGAGCAGTTCTTC,CASSPWRESSYNEQFF
.,TRBJ1-3,15,.,TRBV19,TGTGCCAGTACCCTTGTACGCGCCTCTGGAAACACCATATATTTT,CASTLVRASGNTIYF
.,TRBJ2-2,15,.,TRBV5-1,TGCGCCAGCAGCTTAGGACCGCTTAGGGGCGGGGAGCTGTTTTTT,CASSLGPLRGGELFF
.,TRBJ2-7,13,.,TRBV7-8,TGTGCCAGCAGCGGCGGGGGCACCTACGAGCAGTACTTC,CASSGGGTYEQYF
.,TRBJ1-1,11,.,TRBV7-6,TGTGCCAGCAGCGCAGGACAAGGAGCTTTCTTT,CASSAGQGAFF
.,TRBJ2-7,12,.,TRBV7-3,TGTGCCAGCAGCCAACGGGGGGCCGAGCAGTACTTC,CASSQRGAEQYF
.,TRBJ1-2,14,.,TRBV5-4,TGTGCCAGCAGCTTGGACTCAACAGGCTATGGCTACACCTTC,CASSLDSTGYGYTF
TRBD2,TRBJ2-3,15,.,TRBV30,TGTGCCTGTACGAGTTATGGGACTAGCGGAGATACGCAGTATTTT,CACTSYGTSGDTQYF
.,TRBJ2-7,16,.,TRBV7-2,TGTGCCAGCAGCTTAGAAGTCTCGGGGGTGACCTACGAGCAGTACTTC,CASSLEVSGVTYEQYF
TRBD2,TRBJ2-1,16,.,TRBV4-1,TGCGCCAGCAGCCAGGTACTGTCTAGCGGGAGAAATGAGCAGTTCTTC,CASSQVLSSGRNEQFF
TRBD1,TRBJ2-3,13,.,TRBV27,TGTGCCAGCAGTCTGGACAGGCGAGATACGCAGTATTTT,CASSLDRRDTQYF
TRBD2,TRBJ2-7,15,.,TRBV6-5,TGTGCCAGCAGCTACAAAACGGGACTACCATACGAGCAGTACTTC,CASSYKTGLPYEQYF
TRBD1,TRBJ1-2,15,.,TRBV2,TGTGCCAGCAGACTTATCGCCGGGACAGGGGTCGGCTACACCTTC,CASRLIAGTGVGYTF
.,TRBJ1-4,16,once,TRBV6-8,TGTGCCAGCATTGTTTTTTACGGGGATTCGAATGAAAAACTGTTTTTT,CASIVFYGDSNEKLFF
.,TRBJ2-7,13,.,TRBV6-5,TGTGCCAGCCTGGGGGGACAGCACTACGAGCAGTACTTC,CASLGGQHYEQYF
.,TRBJ1-1,15,.,TRBV11-3,TGTGCCAGCAGCGTCTCAGGGGTGGCGGGCACTGAAGCTTTCTTT,CASSVSGVAGTEAFF
TRBD1,TRBJ1-5,14,.,TRBV9,TGTGCCAGCAGCGAAGGACAGGGCAATCAGCCCCAGCATTTT,CASSEGQGNQPQHF
.,TRBJ1-4,15,.,TRBV4-3,TGCGCCAGCAGCCCCCAATACGGGACTAATGAAAAACTGTTTTTT,CASSPQYGTNEKLFF
TRBD2,TRBJ2-1,18,.,TRBV5-6,TGTGCCAGCAGCTCCACCGCACGGCGAGCGGGAGGGGACAATGAGCAGTTCTTC,CASSSTARRAGGDNEQFF